A single sample gave rise to the 31 T cell receptor beta chains below, sequenced in a study of T-cell reconstitution after alpha-beta-depleted transplantation in children. Unique molecular identifiers were incorporated during preparation of the TCRbeta library. One entry per CDR3 protein results from TCRdb running MiXCR on the PCR reads. The sample yields 90,000 to 100,000 distinct CDR3 sequences, about 25% seen once. Sequencing was performed on PBMCs, taken before TCRalphabeta/CD19-depleted stem cell transplant. All receptors derive from a boy aged 2 to 9 with acute lymphoblastic leukemia, due to receive a stem cell transplant.

The J gene is TRBJ1-2, the V gene TRBV2; D is perhaps TRBD1 (6 bases). Between the trimmed V and J ends, which lost 8 bases and 2 bases, there was a span of 12 bases. This CDR3 comprises 13 residues. Germline V gene data show CDR1 as SNHLY and CDR2 as FYNNEI. The CDR3 nucleotides read TGTGCCAGCCAGGACAGTGCCAACTATGGCTACACCTTC. This translates into CASQDSANYGYTF. Complete variable domain (other parts from reference TRBV2 and TRBJ1-2): EPEVTQTPSHQVTQMGQEVILRCVPISNHLYFYWYRQILGQKVEFLVSFYNNEISEKSEIFDDQFSVERPDGSNFTLKIRSTKLEDSAMYFCASQDSANYGYTFGSGTRLTVV.

By share, this clonotype ranks as medium-sized (0.01 to 0.1%). The CDR3 reads CASSQDRLTMGYTF. The CDR3 DNA reads TGCGCCAGCAGCCAAGATCGTCTGACTATGGGCTACACCTTC. This sequence joins TRBV4-1 and TRBJ1-2; D gene ambiguous. The CDR3 contains 14 residues. Germline loops: CDR1 MGHRA, CDR2 YSYEKL. V lost 0 bases to trimming and J lost 8 bases, with 13 bases between them.

This clonotype appeared a few times. The rearrangement links TRBV5-1 to TRBJ2-2; possibly TRBD1 for D (5 bases). The germline V gene encodes CDR1 SGHRS and CDR2 YFSETQ. This CDR3 is 13 amino acids long. V was shortened by 4 bases and J by 7 bases, with 11 bases between the two germline ends. DNA of the CDR3: TGCGCCAGCAGCGGGGCACTCATCGGGGAGCTGTTTTTT. It specifies CASSGALIGELFF.

Judged by abundance, this clonotype is medium-sized. The chain combines TRBV12-3 or TRBV12-4 with TRBJ2-5; possibly TRBD2 for D (7 bases). The V gene lost 2 bases and the J gene lost 3 bases, with 13 bases spanning the gap. The CDR3 is 15 residues long. CDR3 in DNA: TGTGCCAGCAGTTTATTAGGGGGGGTAAAAGAGACCCAGTACTTC. It translates to CASSLLGGVKETQYF.

The V call is TRBV9, the J call TRBJ2-1; TRBD1 matches at 8 bases. Losses at the gene ends were 3 bases for V and 11 bases for J; bases not matched to a gene: 16. CDR3 length: 16 residues. CDR1 SGDLS and CDR2 YYNGEE come from the germline V gene. CDR3 sequence (DNA): TGTGCCAGCAGCGCACCCCAGGGACAGGCCGGGGCTAAGCAGTTCTTC. It codes for CASSAPQGQAGAKQFF.

The chain employs TRBV7-9 and TRBJ2-1; tentative D call: TRBD2 (6 bases). V shed 8 bases and J shed 7 bases, with 18 bases lying between them. CDR3 length: 14 amino acids. CDR1 and CDR2 from the germline V gene are SEHNR and FQNEAQ (reference sequence). DNA for the CDR3: TGTGCCAGCTCCTTTCTTGAGGCGGGGAATGAGCAGTTCTTC. As protein: CASSFLEAGNEQFF.

Here the CDR3 reads CASSSRTVNEQFF. CDR3 nucleotides: TGCGCCAGCAGCTCAAGGACTGTTAATGAGCAGTTCTTC. This chain connects TRBV5-1 to TRBJ2-1; perhaps TRBD2 as D (5 bases). Trimming cost V 3 bases and J 7 bases, with 11 bases left between them. This CDR3 region has 13 residues. Germline CDR1 is SGHRS and CDR2 is YFSETQ.

This chain connects TRBV11-2 to TRBJ1-3; unclear D gene. In germline, CDR1 is SGHAT, CDR2 FQNNGV. Trimming took off 3 bases at V and 0 bases at J, with 9 bases between the two ends. The CDR3 contains 15 residues. CDR3 DNA: TGTGCCAGCAGCTTTCCCCAGTCCTCTGGAAACACCATATATTTT. As protein: CASSFPQSSGNTIYF.

This clonotype showed up just a few times. This chain joins TRBV19 and TRBJ2-6; D is ambiguous. V lost 3 bases and J 9 bases, leaving 6 bases between the germline ends. The CDR3 has 12 amino acids. Germline CDR1 LNHDA, CDR2 SQIVND (reference sequence). CDR3 amino acids: CASSIGFNVLTF. The CDR3 nucleotides are TGTGCCAGTAGTATCGGGTTCAACGTCCTGACTTTC.

The chain joins TRBV3-1 to TRBJ2-3; D may be TRBD2 (6 bases). This CDR3 region has 13 residues. CDR1 and CDR2 from the germline V gene are LGHDT and YNNKEL (reference sequence). V lost 10 bases to trimming and J lost 4 bases, with 15 bases between them. The CDR3: CATWGEMADTQYF. The CDR3 DNA reads as TGTGCCACCTGGGGGGAGATGGCAGATACGCAGTATTTT.

The chain recombines TRBV5-1 with TRBJ2-3, with 9 bases aligning to TRBD1. The CDR3 has 15 residues. V lost 4 bases, J lost 2 bases, and 5 bases stayed unmatched. Germline CDR1 and CDR2: SGHRS and YFSETQ. The CDR3 protein is CASSTQGAPTDTQYF. The CDR3 coding sequence is TGCGCCAGCAGCACACAGGGGGCCCCCACAGATACGCAGTATTTT.

This clonotype was observed a handful of times. The rearrangement uses TRBV7-9 and TRBJ1-6; 7 bases map to TRBD1. CDR3 length: 17 amino acids. The J segment lost 7 bases and the V segment lost 4 bases, leaving 13 bases of the junction unmatched. Germline V gene lookup returns CDR1 SEHNR and CDR2 FQNEAQ (reference sequence). CDR3 in DNA: TGTGCCAGCAGCTCCCACGACAGGGAGGGGCTCAATTCACCCCTCCACTTT. It codes for CASSSHDREGLNSPLHF.

The chain joins TRBV10-2 to TRBJ2-5; 7 nucleotides agree with TRBD2. Losses at the gene ends were 5 bases for V and 5 bases for J; bases not matched to a gene: 14. The CDR3 sequence is 16 residues long. The germline CDR1 and CDR2 sequences are WSHSY and SAAADI. The chain's CDR3 is CASSPSGGAPSETQYF. The CDR3, as DNA: TGCGCCAGCAGTCCTAGCGGAGGGGCCCCAAGCGAGACCCAGTACTTC.

In its sample, this clonotype was seen a few times. J is TRBJ2-1 and V is TRBV28; D not resolved. The CDR3 is 14 residues long. Germline V gene data show CDR1 as MDHEN and CDR2 as SYDVKM. Trimming took 5 bases from V and 5 from J, leaving 13 bases between them. CDR3 DNA sequence: TGTGCCAGCAGTCCGAGGAGACCACACAATGAGCAGTTCTTC. It yields the protein CASSPRRPHNEQFF.

This chain links TRBV5-5 with TRBJ2-3, with 7 bases matching TRBD2. The V gene end was trimmed by 7 bases and the J gene end by 7 bases; junction bases not matched to a gene: 12. Germline CDR1 is SGHKS and CDR2 is YYEKEE (reference sequence). The length of the CDR3 is 14 residues. The CDR3 nucleotides are TGTGCCAGCCACGGGCTAGCGGAGGTAAATACGCAGTATTTT. Its translation is CASHGLAEVNTQYF.

This clonotype has more than one count but fewer than ten. The rearrangement uses TRBV29-1 and TRBJ2-5; D uncertain. Germline-derived CDR1 and CDR2 are SQVTM and ANQGSEA. Trimming cost V 1 base and J 5 bases, with 11 bases left between them. This CDR3 is 13 amino acids long. CDR3 sequence: CSVEGLRWETQYF. Here the CDR3 DNA reads TGCAGCGTTGAAGGTCTGAGGTGGGAGACCCAGTACTTC. Based on the CDR3 plus reference TRBV29-1 and TRBJ2-5, the full variable domain is SAVISQKPSRDICQRGTSLTIQCQVDSQVTMMFWYRQQPGQSLTLIATANQGSEATYESGFVIDKFPISRPNLTFSTLTVSNMSPEDSSIYLCSVEGLRWETQYFGPGTRLLVL.

This clonotype was picked up a small number of times. The V and J genes are TRBV7-7 and TRBJ2-5, with a weak D call TRBD2 (5 bases). CDR1 and CDR2 from the germline V gene are SSHAT and FNYEAQ (reference sequence). The CDR3 is 14 residues long. V was shortened by 5 bases and J by 1 base, with 11 bases between the two germline ends. This CDR3 is CASSRSGIQETQYF. CDR3 DNA sequence: TGTGCCAGCAGCCGTTCGGGGATCCAAGAGACCCAGTACTTC.

This chain links TRBV5-1 with TRBJ2-1, with D hard to call. This CDR3 contains 11 residues. V lost 3 bases to trimming and J lost 5 bases, with 3 bases between them. In germline, CDR1 is SGHRS, CDR2 YFSETQ. For the CDR3, the DNA is TGCGCCAGCAGCTCGGACAATGAGCAGTTCTTC. Its translation: CASSSDNEQFF.

The chain employs TRBV6-1 and TRBJ2-7, with 7 nucleotides matching TRBD1. V shed 6 bases, J shed 2 bases, and the junction held 10 bases outside the gene matches. The CDR3 has 15 residues. Germline V gene data show CDR1 as MNHNS and CDR2 as SASEGT. The CDR3 DNA reads as TGTGCCAGCAGGCGACTCCAGGGGGACGCCTACGAGCAGTACTTC. Its protein product is CASRRLQGDAYEQYF.

This chain links TRBV19 with TRBJ1-2; maybe TRBD1 (6 bases). V was clipped by 8 bases and J by 2 bases, with 18 bases between them. This CDR3 is built from 15 residues. From germline, CDR1 is LNHDA and CDR2 SQIVND (reference sequence). CDR3 in DNA: TGTGCCAGTTTCGTACTTACAGGGAGAAACTATGGCTACACCTTC. Encoded protein: CASFVLTGRNYGYTF.

The chain carries TRBV15 and TRBJ2-3; D is undetermined. The CDR3 contains 12 residues. Trimming cost V 0 bases and J 10 bases, with 8 bases left between them. The germline V gene has CDR1 LNHNV and CDR2 YYDKDF (reference sequence). The DNA for the CDR3 is TGTGCCACCAGCAGAGATTTCACGGCGCAGTATTTT. Translating gives CATSRDFTAQYF.

This clonotype was seen a handful of times. The CDR3 region is CASSLRPSRATDTQYF. As DNA, the CDR3 is TGTGCCAGCAGCTTAAGACCATCTAGGGCCACAGATACGCAGTATTTT. The J gene is TRBJ2-3, the V gene TRBV7-2; D not resolved. V shed 2 bases and J shed 2 bases, with 14 bases lying between them. This CDR3 contains 16 residues. Germline loops: CDR1 SGHTA, CDR2 FQGNSA.

The rearrangement links TRBV7-9 to TRBJ2-7, with 7 bases that match TRBD1. CDR1 is SEHNR, CDR2 FQNEAQ, per germline (reference sequence). Trimming cost V 2 bases and J 3 bases; bases outside gene matches: 10. The CDR3 has 16 residues. The CDR3 loop reads CASSLPLRQGSYEQYF. CDR3 bases: TGTGCCAGCAGCTTACCCTTGAGACAGGGAAGCTACGAGCAGTACTTC. Full variable domain (missing parts from reference TRBV7-9 and TRBJ2-7): DTGVSQNPRHKITKRGQNVTFRCDPISEHNRLYWYRQTLGQGPEFLTYFQNEAQLEKSRLLSDRFSAERPKGSFSTLEIQRTEQGDSAMYLCASSLPLRQGSYEQYFGPGTRLTVT.

The genes are TRBV7-8 and TRBJ2-1; no clear D gene. V was trimmed by 0 bases and J by 1 base, leaving 13 bases between them. CDR1 and CDR2 (germline): SGHVS, FQNEAQ. There are 17 residues in the CDR3. The CDR3 DNA sequence: TGTGCCAGCAGCTTAGCCGGGCCCCTGTCTTCCTACAATGAGCAGTTCTTC. Translated: CASSLAGPLSSYNEQFF.

This clonotype occurred a few times. Its ends do not fully match the called genes, so a read error is possible. V usage is TRBV5-1 and J usage is TRBJ2-7; 8 bases align to TRBD2. Germline CDR1 is SGHRS and CDR2 is YFSETQ. The CDR3 runs to 14 residues. The CDR3 bases are TGCGCCAGCAGCTTACTAGCGGTGGGTGGAGAGCAGTATTTC. Its translation is CASSLLAVGGEQYF.

The chain combines TRBV7-2 with TRBJ2-3; maybe TRBD1 (5 bases). The CDR3 loop spans 16 amino acids. Trimming took off 4 bases at V and 5 bases at J, with 19 bases between the two ends. The germline V gene encodes CDR1 SGHTA and CDR2 FQGNSA. The CDR3 is CASSSRAASKKDTQYF. The CDR3 nucleotides are TGTGCCAGCAGCTCCAGGGCGGCTAGTAAAAAAGATACGCAGTATTTT.

This clonotype was observed a few times. The V call is TRBV7-2, the J call TRBJ2-1, with 10 bases aligning to TRBD1. The germline V gene encodes CDR1 SGHTA and CDR2 FQGNSA. V was clipped by 5 bases and J by 7 bases; unmatched bases: 8. The CDR3 runs 15 residues. The CDR3 DNA reads as TGTGCCAGCAGCACGGGACAGGGGAGGTGGAATGAGCAGTTCTTC. Protein sequence: CASSTGQGRWNEQFF.

This clonotype was picked up a small number of times. The chain recombines TRBV3-1 with TRBJ2-7; 9 bases fit TRBD1. From germline, CDR1 is LGHDT and CDR2 YNNKEL (reference sequence). V trimming: 4 bases; J trimming: 5 bases; junction bases outside the gene matches: 12. The length of the CDR3 is 16 residues. CDR3 in amino acids: CASSRARGTGIDEQYF. The CDR3 coding sequence is TGTGCCAGCAGCCGGGCGAGAGGGACAGGGATCGACGAGCAGTACTTC.

This clonotype occurred a few times. The rearrangement uses TRBV28 and TRBJ2-1; the D gene is possibly TRBD2 (5 bases). Germline CDR1 is MDHEN and CDR2 is SYDVKM. The CDR3 totals 15 residues. V was cut by 4 bases and J by 7 bases, with 17 bases left in between. The CDR3 loop reads CASSSRHKSGNEQFF. The CDR3, as DNA: TGTGCCAGCAGTTCCAGACACAAATCGGGGAATGAGCAGTTCTTC.

The chain recombines TRBV3-1 with TRBJ2-1; TRBD2 matches 8 bases. The CDR3 contains 16 residues. The germline CDR1 and CDR2 sequences are LGHDT and YNNKEL (reference sequence). The ends lost 4 bases at V and 4 bases at J; junction bases unmatched: 9. The CDR3 region is CASSRSSGNFYNEQFF. CDR3 nucleotides: TGTGCCAGCAGCCGTAGTAGCGGGAACTTTTACAATGAGCAGTTCTTC.

The V call is TRBV7-2, the J call TRBJ1-2; a possible D gene is TRBD1 (6 bases). CDR1 is SGHTA, CDR2 FQGNSA, per germline. V dropped 0 bases and J dropped 6 bases, with 11 bases sitting between them. This CDR3 region has 14 residues. The CDR3, as DNA: TGTGCCAGCAGCTTAGCCGGGACAAGTGATGGCTACACCTTC. It specifies CASSLAGTSDGYTF.